Below are 19 T cell receptor beta chains sequenced from a single sample in a study of cytomegalovirus exposure and HLA in healthy donors. With 60 Vbeta and 13 Jbeta primers, the PCR was carried out. Produced via immunoSEQ multiplex PCR; TCRdb's table is partial and in-frame only. The repertoire holds 150,000 to 200,000 clones, 79% seen once, with 4.4% in the top ten. Sequencing was performed on PBMCs. The source of these receptors is a woman in her 30s in good health and CMV-seropositive.

The genes are TRBV2 and TRBJ1-2; the D is unclear. The length of the CDR3 is 13 residues. CDR1 and CDR2 from the germline V gene are SNHLY and FYNNEI. The ends were cut back, 4 bases at V and 0 bases at J, with 6 bases in the middle. As DNA, the CDR3 is TGTGCCAGCAGTGGCCAGACTAACTATGGCTACACCTTC. This sequence encodes CASSGQTNYGYTF.

V usage is TRBV9 and J usage is TRBJ2-3; a possible D gene is TRBD1 (5 bases). Germline values: CDR1 SGDLS, CDR2 YYNGEE. The V gene lost 4 bases and the J gene lost 0 bases, with 18 bases spanning the gap. The CDR3 sequence is 17 residues long. CDR3 bases: TGTGCCAGCAGCCCTGACAGTGTCCTATTGAGCACAGATACGCAGTATTTT. It specifies CASSPDSVLLSTDTQYF.

This chain links TRBV2 with TRBJ2-1, with D perhaps TRBD2 (6 bases). This CDR3 region has 18 residues. Germline-derived CDR1 and CDR2 are SNHLY and FYNNEI. Trimming removed 1 base at V and 2 bases at J, with 18 bases between. CDR3: CASSEERVTSRAYNEQFF. CDR3 nucleotide sequence: TGTGCCAGCAGTGAAGAAAGAGTAACTAGCAGGGCCTACAATGAGCAGTTCTTC.

This chain connects TRBV27 to TRBJ1-2, with D possibly TRBD1 on 5 matching bases. The germline gives CDR1 MNHEY, CDR2 SMNVEV (reference sequence). The CDR3 spans 16 residues. Between the trimmed V and J ends, which lost 2 bases and 8 bases, there was a span of 21 bases. CDR3 amino acids: CASSLGSRVGTRGYTF. The CDR3 nucleotides are TGTGCCAGCAGTTTAGGGTCCAGGGTGGGAACCAGGGGCTACACCTTC.

V is TRBV5-6 and J is TRBJ2-7, with 7 nucleotides matching TRBD1. V lost 4 bases, J lost 3 bases, and 4 bases stayed unmatched. CDR3 length: 13 residues. Germline V gives CDR1 SGHDT, CDR2 YYEEEE. The CDR3 coding sequence is TGTGCCAGCAGCCTGACAGGGATCTACGAGCAGTACTTC. Its translation is CASSLTGIYEQYF.

The chain combines TRBV2 with TRBJ2-7, with no clear D. Trimming removed 4 bases at V and 2 bases at J, with 12 bases between. In germline, CDR1 is SNHLY, CDR2 FYNNEI. CDR3 length: 14 amino acids. The CDR3 nucleotides read TGTGCCAGCAGTGTTGGGCCGGTCCCCTACGAGCAGTACTTC. Translated, it gives CASSVGPVPYEQYF.

In DNA, the CDR3 is TGTGCCAGCAGCTTTCCAGGGACTGAAGCTTTCTTT. This gives the protein CASSFPGTEAFF. The chain uses TRBV11-3 and TRBJ1-1; possible D gene TRBD1, 5 bases. This CDR3 contains 12 residues. V lost 3 bases, J lost 5 bases, and 7 bases lay in between. The germline V gene encodes CDR1 SGHNT and CDR2 YENEEA.

J is TRBJ2-6 and V is TRBV27, with no clear D. The CDR3 consists of 18 residues. CDR1 and CDR2 (germline): MNHEY, SMNVEV (reference sequence). Trimming removed 7 bases from V and 0 bases from J, with 19 bases in between. DNA for the CDR3: TGTGCCAGCATGAGGCTAGTCCCACATAACTCTGGGGCCAACGTCCTGACTTTC. Translated: CASMRLVPHNSGANVLTF.

This rearrangement joins TRBV19 to TRBJ1-1, with 7 bases fitting TRBD1. CDR3 length: 13 residues. Per germline, CDR1 LNHDA and CDR2 SQIVND (reference sequence). Trimming cost V 2 bases and J 7 bases; bases outside gene matches: 4. The CDR3 is CASSIRQGYEAFF. CDR3 DNA: TGTGCCAGTAGTATAAGACAGGGCTATGAAGCTTTCTTT. The full variable domain, its missing parts supplied by reference TRBV19 and TRBJ1-1, is DGGITQSPKYLFRKEGQNVTLSCEQNLNHDAMYWYRQDPGQGLRLIYYSQIVNDFQKGDIAEGYSVSREKKESFPLTVTSAQKNPTAFYLCASSIRQGYEAFFGQGTRLTVV.

This sequence joins TRBV6-5 and TRBJ1-2; 7 bases agree with TRBD1. The length of the CDR3 is 15 residues. Germline CDR1 and CDR2: MNHEY and SVGAGI. The V and J ends lost 5 bases and 8 bases, in that order; junction bases with no gene match: 14. CDR3 amino acids: CASSPRQGGTGGYTF. In DNA form, the CDR3 reads TGTGCCAGCAGTCCCCGACAGGGCGGAACTGGGGGCTACACCTTC.

The J gene is TRBJ2-2, the V gene TRBV4-1; D is possibly TRBD1 (6 bases). The length of the CDR3 is 16 residues. From germline, CDR1 is MGHRA and CDR2 YSYEKL. Trimming removed 0 bases at V and 2 bases at J, with 10 bases between. This chain's CDR3 is CASSQEGGTNTGELFF. CDR3 DNA sequence: TGCGCCAGCAGCCAAGAAGGGGGAACTAACACCGGGGAGCTGTTTTTT.

A word on this clone: Different DNA sequences within this sample yield the same CDR3. This chain links TRBV6-4 with TRBJ2-2; 7 bases are shared with TRBD1. Germline CDR1 MRHNA, CDR2 SNTAGT. This CDR3 contains 13 residues. Trimming took 6 bases from V and 4 from J; bases not matched to a gene: 2. CDR3: CASRRTGTGELFF. The CDR3 nucleotides are TGTGCCAGCAGACGGACAGGCACCGGGGAGCTGTTTTTT.

The count of this clone is one. The chain carries TRBV11-3 and TRBJ2-7, with 7 bases fitting TRBD1. V was clipped by 3 bases and J by 5 bases; unmatched bases: 1. Germline V gives CDR1 SGHNT, CDR2 YENEEA. The CDR3 totals 12 residues. The CDR3 spells CASSLTGHEQYF. The CDR3 nucleotides are TGTGCCAGCAGCTTGACAGGGCACGAGCAGTACTTC.

The V call is TRBV9, the J call TRBJ2-1; 7 nucleotides match TRBD1. The V segment lost 0 bases and the J segment 4 bases; nucleotides outside the gene matches: 7. Germline V gene data show CDR1 as SGDLS and CDR2 as YYNGEE. The CDR3 is made up of 16 amino acids. The CDR3 coding sequence is TGTGCCAGCAGCGTAGCCGGGACAGTCAATTACAATGAGCAGTTCTTC. It translates to CASSVAGTVNYNEQFF.

This chain joins TRBV2 and TRBJ2-5, with 9 bases that match TRBD2. Germline assignment: CDR1 SNHLY and CDR2 FYNNEI. The CDR3 contains 15 residues. After removal of 5 bases from V and 2 bases from J, the junction contained 6 bases not matched to a gene. Here the CDR3 reads CASSLAGSGQETQYF. CDR3 nucleotides: TGTGCCAGCAGTCTAGCGGGGTCGGGGCAAGAGACCCAGTACTTC.

This chain connects TRBV6-6 to TRBJ1-5; D is perhaps TRBD1 (5 bases). Trimming left V 2 bases short and J 1 base short, with 12 bases between. Germline V lookup: CDR1 MNHNY, CDR2 SVGAGI (reference sequence). The CDR3 covers 16 residues. CDR3 region: CASSYDRRGSNQPQHF. The CDR3 DNA follows: TGTGCCAGCAGTTACGATAGAAGGGGAAGCAATCAGCCCCAGCATTTT.

The V and J genes are TRBV7-2 and TRBJ2-5; TRBD2 aligns across 12 bases. V was pared by 5 bases and J by 8 bases, with 12 bases of the junction left unmatched. This CDR3 has 16 amino acids. Germline CDR1 is SGHTA and CDR2 is FQGNSA. The CDR3 region has the DNA TGTGCCAGCAGCCTAGGACTAGCGGGAACTGGGGGTACCCAGTACTTC. Its translation: CASSLGLAGTGGTQYF.

This clone showed up just a few times. V and J are TRBV4-1 and TRBJ2-5; D possibly corresponds to TRBD2 (6 bases). The germline CDR1 and CDR2 sequences are MGHRA and YSYEKL. Trimming pared 4 bases from V and 2 bases from J, leaving 14 bases between. This CDR3 spans 15 amino acids. The CDR3 region has the DNA TGCGCCAGCAGCCCTCCGGCGGGGCTACAAGAGACCCAGTACTTC. This gives the protein CASSPPAGLQETQYF.

This clone was counted once. The V gene is TRBV5-6, the J gene TRBJ1-4; D gene uncertain. With 4 bases removed from V and 3 bases from J, the gap between germline ends came to 19 bases. The CDR3 loop spans 17 amino acids. The germline V gene encodes CDR1 SGHDT and CDR2 YYEEEE. This chain's CDR3 is CASSPQDSTRANEKLFF. The CDR3 DNA follows: TGTGCCAGCAGCCCCCAGGACTCAACTCGGGCTAATGAAAAACTGTTTTTT. Full variable domain (outside the CDR3, taken from reference TRBV5-6 and TRBJ1-4): DAGVTQSPTHLIKTRGQQVTLRCSPKSGHDTVSWYQQALGQGPQFIFQYYEEEERQRGNFPDRFSGHQFPNYSSELNVNALLLGDSALYLCASSPQDSTRANEKLFFGSGTQLSVL.